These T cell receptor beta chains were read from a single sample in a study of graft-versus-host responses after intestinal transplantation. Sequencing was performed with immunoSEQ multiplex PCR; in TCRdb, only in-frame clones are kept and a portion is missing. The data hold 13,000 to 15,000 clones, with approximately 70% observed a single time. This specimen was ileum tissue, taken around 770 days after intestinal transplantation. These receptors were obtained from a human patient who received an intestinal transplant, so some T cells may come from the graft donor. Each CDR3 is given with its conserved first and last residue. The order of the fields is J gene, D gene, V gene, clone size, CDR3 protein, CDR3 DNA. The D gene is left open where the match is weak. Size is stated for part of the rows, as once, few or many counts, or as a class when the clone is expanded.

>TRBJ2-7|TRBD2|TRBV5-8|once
CASSRLAGSYEQYF
TGTGCCAGCAGCCGGCTAGCGGGCTCCTACGAGCAGTACTTC
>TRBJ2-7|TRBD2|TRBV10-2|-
CASSESLAGGYEQYF
TGCGCCAGCAGTGAGTCCCTAGCGGGGGGCTACGAGCAGTACTTC
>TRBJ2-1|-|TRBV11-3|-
CASSLDGEQFF
TGTGCCAGCAGCTTAGACGGTGAGCAGTTCTTC
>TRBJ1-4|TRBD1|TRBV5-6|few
CASSSGTGAKNEKLFF
TGTGCCAGCAGCTCCGGGACAGGGGCGAAAAATGAAAAACTGTTTTTT
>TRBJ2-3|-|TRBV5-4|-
CASSPIGKDTQYF
TGTGCCAGCAGCCCCATCGGGAAAGATACGCAGTATTTT
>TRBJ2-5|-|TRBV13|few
CASSGEQETQYF
TGTGCCAGCAGCGGTGAGCAAGAGACCCAGTACTTC
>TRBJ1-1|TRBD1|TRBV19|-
CASTETGRYTEAFF
TGTGCCAGTACCGAGACAGGGCGGTACACTGAAGCTTTCTTT
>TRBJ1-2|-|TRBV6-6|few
CASSYRGAGYTF
TGTGCCAGCAGTTACAGGGGTGCCGGCTACACCTTC
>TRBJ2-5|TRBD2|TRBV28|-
CASSFGGAQYF
TGTGCCAGCAGTTTTGGGGGGGCCCAGTACTTC
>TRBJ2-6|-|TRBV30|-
CAWSAGSGANVLTF
TGTGCCTGGAGTGCTGGCTCTGGGGCCAACGTCCTGACTTTC
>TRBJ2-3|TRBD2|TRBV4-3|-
CASGRAGGVTDTQYF
TGCGCCAGCGGAAGGGCGGGGGGGGTCACAGATACGCAGTATTTT
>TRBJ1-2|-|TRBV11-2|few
CASSLVGGTGANYGYTF
TGTGCCAGCAGCTTAGTTGGGGGGACCGGAGCTAACTATGGCTACACCTTC
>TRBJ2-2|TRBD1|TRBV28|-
CASSLGDRGTGELFF
TGTGCCAGCAGTTTAGGAGACAGGGGAACCGGGGAGCTGTTTTTT
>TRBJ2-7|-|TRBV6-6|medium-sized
CASSNGGQINYEQYF
TGTGCCAGCAGTAACGGGGGACAGATAAACTACGAGCAGTACTTC
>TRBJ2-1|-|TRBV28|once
CASSLLFSDNEQFF
TGTGCCAGCAGTTTGCTGTTCTCGGACAATGAGCAGTTCTTC
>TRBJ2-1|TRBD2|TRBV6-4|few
CASSELAGGYNEQFF
TGTGCCAGCAGTGAACTAGCGGGGGGGTACAATGAGCAGTTCTTC
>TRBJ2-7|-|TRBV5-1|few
CASSLESGQQYF
TGCGCCAGCAGCTTGGAGTCGGGACAGCAGTACTTC
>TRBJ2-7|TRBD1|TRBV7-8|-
CASRKDRGFDEQYF
TGTGCCAGCAGAAAGGACAGGGGGTTCGACGAGCAGTACTTC
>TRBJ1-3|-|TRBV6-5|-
CASSISDSSGNTIYF
TGTGCCAGCAGTATCTCGGACTCCTCTGGAAACACCATATATTTT
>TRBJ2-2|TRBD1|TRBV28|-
CASSWTGTGELFF
TGTGCCAGCAGCTGGACAGGCACCGGGGAGCTGTTTTTT
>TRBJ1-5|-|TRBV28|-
CASSLGGARNQPQHF
TGTGCCAGCAGTTTAGGGGGGGCTCGAAATCAGCCCCAGCATTTT
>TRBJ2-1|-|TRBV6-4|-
CASSISGSYNEQFF
TGTGCCAGCAGTATAAGCGGGTCCTACAATGAGCAGTTCTTC
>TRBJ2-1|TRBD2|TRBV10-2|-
CATGTSGDNEQFF
TGCGCCACCGGGACTAGCGGGGACAATGAGCAGTTCTTC
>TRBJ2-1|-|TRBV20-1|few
CSASYNEQFF
TGCAGTGCTAGTTACAATGAGCAGTTCTTC
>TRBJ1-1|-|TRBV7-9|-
CASSPRPTEAFF
TGTGCCAGCAGCCCCCGGCCCACTGAAGCTTTCTTT
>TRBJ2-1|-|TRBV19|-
CASSIVFSSYNEQFF
TGTGCCAGTAGTATTGTTTTTAGCTCCTACAATGAGCAGTTCTTC
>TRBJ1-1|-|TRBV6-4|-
CASSVGPKTEAFF
TGTGCCAGCAGTGTCGGCCCCAAAACTGAAGCTTTCTTT
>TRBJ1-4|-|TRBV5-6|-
CASSLAGRGNEKLFF
TGTGCCAGCAGCTTGGCAGGGCGTGGTAATGAAAAACTGTTTTTT
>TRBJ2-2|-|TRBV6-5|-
CASSRTGRDTGELFF
TGTGCCAGCAGTCGGACGGGGCGCGACACCGGGGAGCTGTTTTTT
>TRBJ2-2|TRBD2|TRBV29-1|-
CSARLAGANTGELFF
TGCAGCGCCCGACTAGCGGGAGCTAACACCGGGGAGCTGTTTTTT
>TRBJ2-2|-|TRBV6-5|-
CASSGDTNTGELFF
TGTGCCAGCAGTGGGGACACGAACACCGGGGAGCTGTTTTTT
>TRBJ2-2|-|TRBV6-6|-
CASSYSDLGGELFF
TGTGCCAGCAGTTACTCCGACCTGGGAGGGGAGCTGTTTTTT
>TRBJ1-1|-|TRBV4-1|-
CASSQGARNTEAFF
TGCGCCAGCAGCCAAGGAGCCCGGAACACTGAAGCTTTCTTT
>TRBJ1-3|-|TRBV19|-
CASSLGVSGNTIYF
TGTGCCAGTAGTCTGGGGGTATCTGGAAACACCATATATTTT
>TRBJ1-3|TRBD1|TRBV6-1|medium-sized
CASGTVRSGNTIYF
TGTGCCAGCGGGACAGTTCGCTCTGGAAACACCATATATTTT
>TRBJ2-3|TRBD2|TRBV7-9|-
CASSTDMGGSTYTDTQYF
TGTGCCAGCAGCACCGATATGGGCGGGAGTACCTACACAGATACGCAGTATTTT